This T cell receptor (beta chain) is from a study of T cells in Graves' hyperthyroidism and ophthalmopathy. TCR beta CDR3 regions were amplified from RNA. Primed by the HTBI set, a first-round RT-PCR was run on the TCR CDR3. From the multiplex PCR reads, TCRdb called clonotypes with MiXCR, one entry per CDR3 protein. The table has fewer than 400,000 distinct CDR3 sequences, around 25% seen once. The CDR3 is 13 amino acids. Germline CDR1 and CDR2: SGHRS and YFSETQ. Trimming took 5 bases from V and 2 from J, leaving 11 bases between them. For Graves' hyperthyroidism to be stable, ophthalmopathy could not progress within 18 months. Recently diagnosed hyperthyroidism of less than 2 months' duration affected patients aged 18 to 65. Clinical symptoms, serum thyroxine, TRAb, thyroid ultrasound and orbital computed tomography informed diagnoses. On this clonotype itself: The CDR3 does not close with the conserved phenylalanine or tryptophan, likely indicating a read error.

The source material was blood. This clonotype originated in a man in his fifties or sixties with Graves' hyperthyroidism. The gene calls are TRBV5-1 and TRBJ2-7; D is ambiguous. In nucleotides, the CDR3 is TGCGCCAGCAGGGTAGGAATCCCCTACGAGCAGTACTTG. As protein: CASRVGIPYEQYL.